This T cell receptor beta chain is from a study of CD8 T cell repertoires and HIV-1 epitope variants. Looking at the study overall: An uncultured baseline aliquot held 1M T cells.

On this clone itself: Its cognate antigen is unknown.

Germline CDR1 SEHNR, CDR2 FQNEAQ (reference sequence). The V and J ends lost 1 base and 7 bases respectively, with 16 bases between them. The CDR3 loop spans 15 amino acids. Data came from immunoSEQ multiplex PCR; TCRdb stores just in-frame clones and leaves some out. The sample includes thousands of clones, 55% to 80% of them seen just once. The sequence derives from a male donor with HIV. Source material: cultured CD8+ T cells derived from PBMCs. The chain links TRBV7-9 to TRBJ1-1; D gene unclear. CDR3 nucleotide sequence: TGTGCCAGCAGCTTAGGATCGGTCGATCGGGTTGAAGCTTTCTTT. Its translation is CASSLGSVDRVEAFF.